This T cell receptor (beta chain) comes out of a study of T cells after yellow fever vaccination. Study-level background: The SMART-Seq v4 Ultra Low Input method served to prepare the low-cell-number fractions. Findings and caveats of the study: Most clones from primary vaccination were detected again post-booster (about 95% CD4, roughly 90% CD8). A minor fraction of clonotypes spanned both CD4 and CD8 compartments.

Per the germline V gene, CDR1 is ENHRY and CDR2 is SYGVKD. The CDR3 totals 15 residues. Unmatched junction bases numbered 6, after V lost 0 bases and J lost 5 bases. TCRdb passed the 5' RACE reads through MiXCR, listing each CDR3 protein once. The sample consists of under 350,000 distinct CDR3 sequences, approximately 4% of them appearing once. As concerns this clonotype: Its matching antigen is unknown.

This clonotype originated in a man between 18 and 35 years old who received the YFV17D yellow fever vaccine. Sample: PBMCs, taken 5 days after the yellow fever booster vaccination. This chain connects TRBV10-3 to TRBJ2-5, with 7 bases aligning to TRBD1. The CDR3 sequence is CAISESKGGAETQYF. CDR3 coding DNA: TGTGCCATCAGTGAGTCAAAAGGGGGCGCGGAGACCCAGTACTTC.